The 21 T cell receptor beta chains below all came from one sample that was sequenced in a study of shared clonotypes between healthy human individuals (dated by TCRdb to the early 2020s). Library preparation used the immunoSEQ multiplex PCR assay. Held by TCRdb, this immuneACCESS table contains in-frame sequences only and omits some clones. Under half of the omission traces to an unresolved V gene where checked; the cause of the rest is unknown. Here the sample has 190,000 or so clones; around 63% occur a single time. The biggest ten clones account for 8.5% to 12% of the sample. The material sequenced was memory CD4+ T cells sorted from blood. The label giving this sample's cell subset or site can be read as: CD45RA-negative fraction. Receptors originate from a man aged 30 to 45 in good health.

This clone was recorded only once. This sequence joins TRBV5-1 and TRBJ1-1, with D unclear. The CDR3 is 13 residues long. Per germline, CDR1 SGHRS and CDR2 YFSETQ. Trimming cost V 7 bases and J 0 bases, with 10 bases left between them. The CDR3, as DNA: TGCGCCAGCGCCCCGGGTATGAACACTGAAGCTTTCTTT. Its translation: CASAPGMNTEAFF.

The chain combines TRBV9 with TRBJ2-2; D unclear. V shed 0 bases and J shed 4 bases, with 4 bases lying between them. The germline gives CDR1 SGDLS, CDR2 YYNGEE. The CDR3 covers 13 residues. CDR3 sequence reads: CASSVGTTGELFF. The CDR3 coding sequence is TGTGCCAGCAGCGTAGGAACCACCGGGGAGCTGTTTTTT.

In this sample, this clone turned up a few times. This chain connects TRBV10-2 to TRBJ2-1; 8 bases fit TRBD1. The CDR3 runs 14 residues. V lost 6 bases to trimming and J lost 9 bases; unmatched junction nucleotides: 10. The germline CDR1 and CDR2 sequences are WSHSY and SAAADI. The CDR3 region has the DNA TGCGCCAGCAGCTCGACAGGGGTCTGGGGTGAGCAGTTCTTC. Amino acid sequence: CASSSTGVWGEQFF.

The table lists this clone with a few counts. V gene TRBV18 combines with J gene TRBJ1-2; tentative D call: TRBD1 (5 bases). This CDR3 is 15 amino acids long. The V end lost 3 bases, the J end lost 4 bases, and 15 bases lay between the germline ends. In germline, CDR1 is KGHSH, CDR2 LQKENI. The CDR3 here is CASSPDWGDPYGYTF. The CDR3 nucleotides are TGTGCCAGCTCACCCGACTGGGGGGATCCCTATGGCTACACCTTC.

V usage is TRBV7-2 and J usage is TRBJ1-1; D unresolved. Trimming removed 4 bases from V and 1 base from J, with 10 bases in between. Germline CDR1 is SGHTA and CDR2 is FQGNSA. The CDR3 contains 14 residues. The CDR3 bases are TGTGCCAGCAGCTCCTCGGCAAGGAACACTGAAGCTTTCTTT. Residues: CASSSSARNTEAFF.

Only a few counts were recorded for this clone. The CDR3 protein is CASSQAEGTDTQYF. DNA for the CDR3: TGCGCCAGCAGCCAAGCAGAGGGCACAGATACGCAGTATTTT. The chain recombines TRBV4-1 with TRBJ2-3; no clear D gene. V gave up 1 base and J gave up 1 base, with 6 bases separating them. This CDR3 spans 14 amino acids. Germline V CDR1 and CDR2: MGHRA, YSYEKL.

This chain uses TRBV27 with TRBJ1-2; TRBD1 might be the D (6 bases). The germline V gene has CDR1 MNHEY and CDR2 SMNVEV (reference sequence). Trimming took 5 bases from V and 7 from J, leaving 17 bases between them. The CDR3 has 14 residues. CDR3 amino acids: CASSQWGREVGYTF. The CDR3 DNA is TGTGCCAGCAGTCAATGGGGGCGGGAGGTTGGCTACACCTTC.

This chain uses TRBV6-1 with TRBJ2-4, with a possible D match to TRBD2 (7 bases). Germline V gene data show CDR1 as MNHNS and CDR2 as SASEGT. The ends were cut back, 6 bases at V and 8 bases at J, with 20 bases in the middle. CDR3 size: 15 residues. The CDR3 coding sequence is TGTGCCAGCAGAGCCGAGGGGGGGCTAAGGCACATTCAGTACTTC. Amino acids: CASRAEGGLRHIQYF.

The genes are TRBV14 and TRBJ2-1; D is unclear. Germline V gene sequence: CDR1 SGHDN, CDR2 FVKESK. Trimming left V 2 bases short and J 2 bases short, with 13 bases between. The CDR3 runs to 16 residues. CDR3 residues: CASSQFPDGTYNEQFF. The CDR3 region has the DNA TGTGCCAGCAGCCAATTCCCCGATGGCACCTACAATGAGCAGTTCTTC.

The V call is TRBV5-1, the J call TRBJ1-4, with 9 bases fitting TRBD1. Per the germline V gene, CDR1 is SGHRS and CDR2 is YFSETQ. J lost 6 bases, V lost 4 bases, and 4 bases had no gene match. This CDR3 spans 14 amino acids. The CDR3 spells CASSRGQGDEKLFF. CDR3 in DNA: TGCGCCAGCAGCCGGGGACAGGGCGATGAAAAACTGTTTTTT.

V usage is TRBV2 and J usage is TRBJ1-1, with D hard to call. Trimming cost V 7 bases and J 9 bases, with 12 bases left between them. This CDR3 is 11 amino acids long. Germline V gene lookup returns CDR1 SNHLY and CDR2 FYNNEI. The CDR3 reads CASTLGQQAFF. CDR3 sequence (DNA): TGTGCCAGCACCCTAGGGCAGCAAGCTTTCTTT.

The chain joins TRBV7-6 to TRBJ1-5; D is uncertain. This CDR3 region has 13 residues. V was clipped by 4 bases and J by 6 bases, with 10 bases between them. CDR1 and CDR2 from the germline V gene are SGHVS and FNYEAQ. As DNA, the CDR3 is TGTGCCAGCAGCTCCTCAGAAGGTCAGCCCCAGCATTTT. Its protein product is CASSSSEGQPQHF.

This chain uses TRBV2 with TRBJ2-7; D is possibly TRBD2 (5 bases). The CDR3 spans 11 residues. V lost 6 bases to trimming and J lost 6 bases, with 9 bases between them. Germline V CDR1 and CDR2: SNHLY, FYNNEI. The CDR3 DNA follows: TGTGCCAGCAGGACGGGAATCGAGCAGTACTTC. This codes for CASRTGIEQYF.

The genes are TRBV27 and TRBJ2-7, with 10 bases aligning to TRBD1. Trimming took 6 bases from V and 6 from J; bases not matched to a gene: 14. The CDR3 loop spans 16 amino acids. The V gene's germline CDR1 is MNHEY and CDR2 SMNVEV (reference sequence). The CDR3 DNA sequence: TGTGCCAGCAGGCTACGAACCGGGACAGGGGATAGCGAGCAGTACTTC. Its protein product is CASRLRTGTGDSEQYF.

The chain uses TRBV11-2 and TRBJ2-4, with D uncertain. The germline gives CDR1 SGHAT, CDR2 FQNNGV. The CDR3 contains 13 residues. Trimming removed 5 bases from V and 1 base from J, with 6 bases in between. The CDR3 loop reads CASSPDAKNIQYF. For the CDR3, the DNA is TGTGCCAGCAGCCCCGATGCCAAAAACATTCAGTACTTC.

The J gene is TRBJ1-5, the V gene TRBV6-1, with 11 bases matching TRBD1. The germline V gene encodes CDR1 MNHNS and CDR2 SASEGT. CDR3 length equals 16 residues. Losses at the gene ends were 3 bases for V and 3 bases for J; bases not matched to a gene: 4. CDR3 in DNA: TGTGCCAGCAGTGAGGGGACAGGGGGAGCCAATCAGCCCCAGCATTTT. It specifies CASSEGTGGANQPQHF.

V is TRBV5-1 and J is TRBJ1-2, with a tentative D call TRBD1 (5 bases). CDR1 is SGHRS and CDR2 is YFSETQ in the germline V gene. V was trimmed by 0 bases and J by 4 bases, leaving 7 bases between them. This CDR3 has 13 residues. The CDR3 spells CASSLEGAYGYTF. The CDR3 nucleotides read TGCGCCAGCAGCTTGGAAGGGGCCTATGGCTACACCTTC. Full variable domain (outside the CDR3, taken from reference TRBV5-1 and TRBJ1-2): KAGVTQTPRYLIKTRGQQVTLSCSPISGHRSVSWYQQTPGQGLQFLFEYFSETQRNKGNFPGRFSGRQFSNSRSEMNVSTLELGDSALYLCASSLEGAYGYTFGSGTRLTVV.

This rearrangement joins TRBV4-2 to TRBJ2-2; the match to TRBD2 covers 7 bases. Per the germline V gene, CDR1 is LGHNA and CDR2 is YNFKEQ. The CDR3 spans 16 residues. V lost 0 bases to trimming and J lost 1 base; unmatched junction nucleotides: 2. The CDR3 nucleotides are TGTGCCAGCAGCCAAGAGGGGACTAAGAACACCGGGGAGCTGTTTTTT. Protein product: CASSQEGTKNTGELFF.

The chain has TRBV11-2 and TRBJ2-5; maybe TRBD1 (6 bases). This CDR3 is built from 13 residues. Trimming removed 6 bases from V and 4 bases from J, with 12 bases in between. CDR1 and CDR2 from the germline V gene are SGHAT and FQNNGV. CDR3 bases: TGTGCCAGCAGAACCCCAGGGGCAGAGACCCAGTACTTC. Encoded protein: CASRTPGAETQYF. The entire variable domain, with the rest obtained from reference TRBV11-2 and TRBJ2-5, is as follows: EAGVAQSPRYKIIEKRQSVAFWCNPISGHATLYWYQQILGQGPKLLIQFQNNGVVDDSQLPKDRFSAERLKGVDSTLKIQPAKLEDSAVYLCASRTPGAETQYFGPGTRLLVL.

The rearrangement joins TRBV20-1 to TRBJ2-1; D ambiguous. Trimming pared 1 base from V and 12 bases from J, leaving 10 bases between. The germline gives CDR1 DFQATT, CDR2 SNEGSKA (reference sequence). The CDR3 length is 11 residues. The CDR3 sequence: CSARAGPRQFF. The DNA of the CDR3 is TGCAGTGCTAGAGCCGGGCCTAGGCAGTTCTTC.

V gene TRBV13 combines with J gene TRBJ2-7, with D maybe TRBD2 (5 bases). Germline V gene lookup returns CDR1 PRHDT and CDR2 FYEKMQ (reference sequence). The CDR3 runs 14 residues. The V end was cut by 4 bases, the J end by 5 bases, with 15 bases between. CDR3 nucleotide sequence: TGTGCCAGCAGCTCGCGGGCCCGAGGTCACGAGCAGTACTTC. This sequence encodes CASSSRARGHEQYF.